A single sample is the source of the 6 T cell receptor beta chains below, sequenced in a study of identical twins. TCRdb used MiXCR to reprocess the 5' RACE reads, holding one entry per CDR3 protein. Seen here are under 900,000 distinct CDR3 sequences, more than 9% observed once, and the top ten hold around 1.5%. These data are also associated with another study on yellow fever vaccine responses in identical twins.

Material for sequencing was PBMCs. These receptors originate from a woman in her late teens or twenties in good health.

In its sample, this clonotype was seen many times. V usage is TRBV11-1 and J usage is TRBJ2-1; TRBD2 agrees at 9 bases. The CDR3 consists of 17 residues. V lost 6 bases to trimming and J lost 0 bases; unmatched junction nucleotides: 9. Per the germline V gene, CDR1 is SGHAT and CDR2 is FQDESV (reference sequence). CDR3 sequence reads: CASSSGLAKSSYNEQFF. The CDR3 DNA reads TGTGCCAGCAGTTCTGGACTAGCGAAAAGCTCCTACAATGAGCAGTTCTTC. Full variable domain (outside the CDR3, taken from reference TRBV11-1 and TRBJ2-1): EAEVAQSPRYKITEKSQAVAFWCDPISGHATLYWYRQILGQGPELLVQFQDESVVDDSQLPKDRFSAERLKGVDSTLKIQPAELGDSAMYLCASSSGLAKSSYNEQFFGPGTRLTVL.

This clonotype came up a few times. The V gene is TRBV29-1, the J gene TRBJ1-1, with a possible D match to TRBD1 (6 bases). Germline V CDR1 and CDR2: SQVTM, ANQGSEA. V dropped 7 bases and J dropped 2 bases, with 17 bases sitting between them. The CDR3 runs to 14 residues. In DNA, the CDR3 is TGCAGCGGCGTGGGCCCAGGGGCCAACACTGAAGCTTTCTTT. This codes for CSGVGPGANTEAFF.

This clonotype came up a few times. The chain has TRBV7-9 and TRBJ1-1; no firm D call. This CDR3 spans 12 amino acids. V was clipped by 5 bases and J by 11 bases, with 15 bases between them. In germline, CDR1 is SEHNR, CDR2 FQNEAQ (reference sequence). The CDR3 DNA reads as TGTGCCAGCAGCCGGACCCTCGTGGGGGCTTTCTTT. Translation: CASSRTLVGAFF.

In its sample, this clonotype was seen a few times. The chain employs TRBV13 and TRBJ2-1, with 11 positions matching TRBD2. This CDR3 is 24 amino acids long. CDR1 PRHDT and CDR2 FYEKMQ come from the germline V gene (reference sequence). With V trimmed by 3 bases and J by 0 bases, 25 bases remained unmatched. The CDR3 loop reads CASSFREIVAGGPITGASYNEQFF. CDR3 DNA: TGTGCCAGCAGCTTCAGGGAGATCGTAGCGGGAGGGCCTATAACGGGGGCCTCCTACAATGAGCAGTTCTTC.

V gene TRBV18 combines with J gene TRBJ2-5, with D uncertain. The CDR3 is made up of 14 amino acids. With 6 bases removed from V and 3 bases from J, the gap between germline ends came to 14 bases. From germline, CDR1 is KGHSH and CDR2 LQKENI. The CDR3 DNA is TGTGCCAGCTCCCAGAACACAATGGAAGAGACCCAGTACTTC. Protein: CASSQNTMEETQYF.

This clonotype has a count of ten or more. CDR3 sequence (DNA): TGTGCCAGCAGTGCCACGGTTGATACGCAGTATTTT. Protein sequence: CASSATVDTQYF. This chain links TRBV27 with TRBJ2-3, with no clear D. This CDR3 spans 12 amino acids. Germline assignment: CDR1 MNHEY and CDR2 SMNVEV (reference sequence). With 5 bases removed from V and 6 bases from J, the gap between germline ends came to 9 bases.